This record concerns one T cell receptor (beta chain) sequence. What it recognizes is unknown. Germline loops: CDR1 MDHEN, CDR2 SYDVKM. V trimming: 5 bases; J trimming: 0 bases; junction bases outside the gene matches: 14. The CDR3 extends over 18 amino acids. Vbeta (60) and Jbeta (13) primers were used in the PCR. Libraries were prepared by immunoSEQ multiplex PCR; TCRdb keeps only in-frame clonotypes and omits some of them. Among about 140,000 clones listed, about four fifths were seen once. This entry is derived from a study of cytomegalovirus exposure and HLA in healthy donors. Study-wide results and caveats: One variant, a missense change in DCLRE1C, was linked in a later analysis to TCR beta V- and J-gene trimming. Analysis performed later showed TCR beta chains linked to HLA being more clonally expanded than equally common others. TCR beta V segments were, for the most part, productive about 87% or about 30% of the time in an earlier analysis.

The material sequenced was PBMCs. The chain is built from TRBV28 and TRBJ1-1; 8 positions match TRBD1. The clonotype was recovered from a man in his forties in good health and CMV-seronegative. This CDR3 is CASSGATGVPTVNTEAFF. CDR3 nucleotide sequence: TGTGCCAGCAGTGGAGCGACAGGGGTCCCTACTGTGAACACTGAAGCTTTCTTT.